A selection of T cell receptor beta chains follows, all from one sample in a study of blood T cells in healthy people across ages. TCRdb independently ran MiXCR on the 5' RACE reads; one entry per CDR3 protein. The sample yields 650,000 to 1,000,000 distinct CDR3 sequences, roughly 40% seen once. Sample: blood. The receptor set was obtained from a man aged 18 to 30 in good health. Both conserved end residues are part of each CDR3. A D gene is named only where the DNA matches it firmly. Expanded clones are given a class, and other clones once, few, many or no size at all.

j_gene	v_gene	d_gene	len	abundance	CDR3nt	CDR3aa
TRBJ2-2	TRBV4-2	NA	16	NA	TGTGCCAGCAGCCAGGGGGCGCGATATATCACCGGGGAGCTGTTTTTT	CASSQGARYITGELFF
TRBJ1-4	TRBV12-3/TRBV12-4	NA	13	NA	TGTGCCAGCAGTTTATCGGCAGAAGAAAAACTGTTTTTT	CASSLSAEEKLFF
TRBJ1-4	TRBV20-1	NA	13	few	TGCAGTGCTCTCCTCCCCCCTAATGAAAAACTGTTTTTT	CSALLPPNEKLFF